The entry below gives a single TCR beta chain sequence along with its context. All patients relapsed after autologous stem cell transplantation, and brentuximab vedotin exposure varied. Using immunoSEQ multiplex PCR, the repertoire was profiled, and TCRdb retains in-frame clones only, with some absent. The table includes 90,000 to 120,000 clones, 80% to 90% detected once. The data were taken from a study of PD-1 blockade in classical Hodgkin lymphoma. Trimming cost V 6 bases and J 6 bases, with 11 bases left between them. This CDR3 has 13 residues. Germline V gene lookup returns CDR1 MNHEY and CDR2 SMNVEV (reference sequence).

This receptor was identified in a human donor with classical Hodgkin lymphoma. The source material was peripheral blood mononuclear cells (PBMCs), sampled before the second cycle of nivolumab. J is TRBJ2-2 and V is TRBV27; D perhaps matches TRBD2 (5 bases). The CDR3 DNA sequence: TGTGCCAGCAGCTCGGGGAGTGCCGGGGAGCTGTTTTTT. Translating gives CASSSGSAGELFF.